The 11 T cell receptor beta chains listed next were all sequenced from one sample in a study of long-term antiretroviral therapy in people with HIV. Survey level was the resolution at which the v3.0 immunoSEQ assay ran. Clones were read by immunoSEQ multiplex PCR, and TCRdb kept only the in-frame ones, dropping some. The sample has 13,000 to 15,000 clones; 80% to 90% are singletons. This material consisted of unsorted PBMCs, taken 0.4 years after starting antiretroviral therapy. The receptors were sampled from a man aged 25 to 40 with HIV.

The chain recombines TRBV6-6 with TRBJ1-5; no firm D call. The CDR3 sequence is 15 residues long. Germline V gene lookup returns CDR1 MNHNY and CDR2 SVGAGI (reference sequence). The germline V and J ends were trimmed by 0 bases and 6 bases, with 12 bases remaining between them. CDR3 DNA sequence: TGTGCCAGCAGTTACTCGGCGTCGACGGGTCAGCCCCAGCATTTT. Translation gives CASSYSASTGQPQHF.

The chain links TRBV19 to TRBJ1-2; TRBD1 might be the D (5 bases). Germline CDR1 reads LNHDA; CDR2 reads SQIVND (reference sequence). The CDR3 consists of 14 residues. V dropped 4 bases and J dropped 2 bases, with 11 bases sitting between them. The CDR3 coding sequence is TGTGCCAGTAGTACCCCCGGGGGAAACTATGGCTACACCTTC. Residues: CASSTPGGNYGYTF.

This clone was seen once. This chain joins TRBV5-1 and TRBJ1-2, with D perhaps matching TRBD1 (5 bases). The germline CDR1 and CDR2 sequences are SGHRS and YFSETQ. Trimming cost V 0 bases and J 4 bases, with 10 bases left between them. The CDR3 contains 14 residues. The CDR3 spells CASSLEIGAYGYTF. DNA of the CDR3: TGCGCCAGCAGCTTGGAAATCGGGGCCTATGGCTACACCTTC.

V is TRBV29-1 and J is TRBJ2-3, with D unresolved. The CDR3 contains 11 residues. The V gene's germline CDR1 is SQVTM and CDR2 ANQGSEA. The germline V and J ends were trimmed by 7 bases and 3 bases, with 8 bases remaining between them. CDR3 residues: CSASSTDTQYF. The CDR3 bases are TGCAGCGCCTCGAGTACAGATACGCAGTATTTT.

The chain uses TRBV19 and TRBJ1-4; 8 bases are shared with TRBD1. Germline V gives CDR1 LNHDA, CDR2 SQIVND (reference sequence). V shed 5 bases, J shed 3 bases, and the junction held 5 bases outside the gene matches. The CDR3 extends over 15 amino acids. CDR3 in amino acids: CASSDTGGSNEKLFF. The DNA of the CDR3 is TGTGCCAGTAGTGATACAGGGGGGTCTAATGAAAAACTGTTTTTT.

The chain links TRBV6-6 to TRBJ2-7, with D possibly being TRBD1 (6 bases). V lost 5 bases and J 6 bases, leaving 11 bases between the germline ends. The CDR3 sequence is 12 residues long. CDR1 is MNHNY and CDR2 is SVGAGI in the germline V gene (reference sequence). CDR3 in DNA: TGTGCCAGCAGTACTACAGGGTCCGAGCAGTACTTC. It encodes CASSTTGSEQYF.

This sequence joins TRBV6-1 and TRBJ2-6; D remains ambiguous. The length of the CDR3 is 18 residues. Between the trimmed V and J ends, which lost 2 bases and 0 bases, there was a span of 14 bases. Germline lookup yields CDR1 MNHNS and CDR2 SASEGT. CDR3 sequence: CASSETLGVGSGANVLTF. The CDR3, as DNA: TGTGCCAGCAGTGAAACGCTTGGGGTCGGCTCTGGGGCCAACGTCCTGACTTTC.

This clone was recorded only once. The CDR3: CASSLLGDSPYEQYF. The DNA for the CDR3 is TGTGCCAGCAGCTTATTGGGGGATTCCCCCTACGAGCAGTACTTC. The genes are TRBV7-9 and TRBJ2-7; either TRBD1 or TRBD2 may fit D (5 bases each). Germline assignment: CDR1 SEHNR and CDR2 FQNEAQ (reference sequence). This CDR3 has 15 amino acids. Deletions cut 2 bases from V and 2 bases from J, with 13 bases between.

The chain is built from TRBV6-4 and TRBJ2-7; the match to TRBD2 covers 8 bases. CDR1 MRHNA and CDR2 SNTAGT come from the germline V gene. With 0 bases clipped from V and 4 bases from J, the junction kept 8 bases outside the gene matches. The CDR3 has 16 residues. The CDR3 DNA sequence: TGTGCCAGCAGTGACTCTAGTAGCGGGAAGACGTACGAGCAGTACTTC. Protein sequence: CASSDSSSGKTYEQYF.

The gene calls are TRBV5-6 and TRBJ2-7, with D possibly TRBD1 on 6 matching bases. Between the trimmed V and J ends, which lost 2 bases and 1 base, there was a span of 13 bases. The CDR3 contains 15 residues. Per germline, CDR1 SGHDT and CDR2 YYEEEE. CDR3: CASSFGTLGSYEQYF. The CDR3 DNA sequence: TGTGCCAGCAGCTTCGGGACACTGGGATCCTACGAGCAGTACTTC.

This chain links TRBV7-9 with TRBJ2-7; D may be TRBD1 or TRBD2 (5 bases each). The V gene lost 3 bases and the J gene lost 6 bases, with 9 bases spanning the gap. This CDR3 is built from 12 residues. Per the germline V gene, CDR1 is SEHNR and CDR2 is FQNEAQ (reference sequence). CDR3 amino acids: CASSFPGTEQYF. The CDR3, as DNA: TGTGCCAGCAGCTTCCCAGGGACCGAGCAGTACTTC.